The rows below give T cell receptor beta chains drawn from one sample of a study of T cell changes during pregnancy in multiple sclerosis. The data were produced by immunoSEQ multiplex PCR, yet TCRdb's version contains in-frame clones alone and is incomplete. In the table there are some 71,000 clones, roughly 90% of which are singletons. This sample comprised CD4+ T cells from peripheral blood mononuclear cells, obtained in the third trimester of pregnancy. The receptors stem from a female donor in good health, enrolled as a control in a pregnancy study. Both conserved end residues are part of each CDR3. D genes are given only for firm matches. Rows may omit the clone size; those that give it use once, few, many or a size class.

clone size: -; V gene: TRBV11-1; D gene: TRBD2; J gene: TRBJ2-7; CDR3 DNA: TGTGCCAGCAGCCCACTAGCGGGTGATCCCTACGAGCAGTACTTC; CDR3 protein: CASSPLAGDPYEQYF
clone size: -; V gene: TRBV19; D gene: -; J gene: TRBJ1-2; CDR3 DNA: TGTGCCAGTAGTATCTCCGGGGGGATCTACACCTTC; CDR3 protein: CASSISGGIYTF
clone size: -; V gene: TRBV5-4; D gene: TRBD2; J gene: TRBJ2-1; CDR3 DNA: TGTGCCAGCAGCTTGGATGGACTAGCGGGGGAAGGACGGTTCTTC; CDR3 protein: CASSLDGLAGEGRFF
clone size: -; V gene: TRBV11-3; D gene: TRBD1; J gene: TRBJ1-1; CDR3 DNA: TGTGCCAGCGGGATACAGGGGGGCACTGAAGCTTTCTTT; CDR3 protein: CASGIQGGTEAFF
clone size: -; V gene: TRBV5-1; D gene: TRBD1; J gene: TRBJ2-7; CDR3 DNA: TGCGCCAGCAGCCAGGCAGGGGGCGAGCAGTACTTC; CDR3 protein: CASSQAGGEQYF
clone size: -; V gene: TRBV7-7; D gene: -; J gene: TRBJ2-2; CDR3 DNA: TGTGCTAGCAGCTTAGCCGCTAATCTGCGCCCCGGGGAGCTGTTTTTT; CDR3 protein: CASSLAANLRPGELFF
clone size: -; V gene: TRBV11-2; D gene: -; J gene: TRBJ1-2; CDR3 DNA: TGTGCCAGCGGTAGTTCACAGGACTATGGCTACACCTTC; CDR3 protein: CASGSSQDYGYTF
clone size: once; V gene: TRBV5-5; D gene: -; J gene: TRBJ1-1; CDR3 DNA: TGTGCCAGCAGCGGAGAAACAGGGTTTTGGACTGAAGCTTTCTTT; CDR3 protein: CASSGETGFWTEAFF
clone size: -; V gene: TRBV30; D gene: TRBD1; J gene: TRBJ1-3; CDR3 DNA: TGTGGGACAGGCGGCCAATTTGGAAACACCATATATTTT; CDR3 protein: CGTGGQFGNTIYF
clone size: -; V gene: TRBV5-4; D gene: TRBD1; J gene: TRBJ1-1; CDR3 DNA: TGTGCCAGCACCCCGACAGGGACGAACACTGAAGCTTTCTTT; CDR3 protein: CASTPTGTNTEAFF
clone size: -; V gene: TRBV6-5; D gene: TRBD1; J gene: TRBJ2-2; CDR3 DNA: TGTGCCAGCAGTCGACCCACAGGGGCCCCCGGGGAGCTGTTTTTT; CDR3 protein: CASSRPTGAPGELFF
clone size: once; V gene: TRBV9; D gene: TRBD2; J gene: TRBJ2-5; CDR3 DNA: TGTGCCAGCAGCCTAGCGGGGGGCCGGGGGGAGACCCAGTACTTC; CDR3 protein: CASSLAGGRGETQYF
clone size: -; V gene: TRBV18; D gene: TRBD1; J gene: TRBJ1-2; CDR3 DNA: TGTGCCAGCTCACCACTCCCATCCCCAGGGGGGTCGAACTATGGCTACACCTTC; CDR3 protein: CASSPLPSPGGSNYGYTF
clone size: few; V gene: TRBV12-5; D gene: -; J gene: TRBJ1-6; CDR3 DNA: TGTGCTAGTGGTTTGGTACTAACAGGGACTAATTCACCCCTCCACTTT; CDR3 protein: CASGLVLTGTNSPLHF
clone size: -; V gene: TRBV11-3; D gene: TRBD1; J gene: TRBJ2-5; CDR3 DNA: TGTGCCAGCAGCTCGTGGGACAGCCAAGAGACCCAGTACTTC; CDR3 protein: CASSSWDSQETQYF
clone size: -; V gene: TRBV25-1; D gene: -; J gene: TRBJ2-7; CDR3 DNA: TGTGCCCCAGGAGGGGATTGCTTGTACGAGCAGTACTTC; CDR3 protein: CAPGGDCLYEQYF
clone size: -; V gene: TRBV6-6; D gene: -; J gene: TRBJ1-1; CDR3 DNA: TGTGCCACTTCCCCGGACACTGAAGCTTTCTTT; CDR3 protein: CATSPDTEAFF
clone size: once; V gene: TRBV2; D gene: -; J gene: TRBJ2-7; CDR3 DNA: TGTGCCAGCAATAGCGTCAGCTCCTACGAGCAGTACTTC; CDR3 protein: CASNSVSSYEQYF
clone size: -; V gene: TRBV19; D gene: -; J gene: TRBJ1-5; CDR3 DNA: TGTGCCAGTAGTATTACGCGGGGGTATGGTCAGCCCCAGCATTTT; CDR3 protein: CASSITRGYGQPQHF
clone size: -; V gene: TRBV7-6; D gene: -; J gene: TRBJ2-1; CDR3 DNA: TGTGCCAGCAGCCCCACGGACGGGAAGAATGAGCAGTTCTTC; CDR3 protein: CASSPTDGKNEQFF
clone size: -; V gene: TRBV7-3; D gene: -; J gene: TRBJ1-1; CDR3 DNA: TGTGCCAGCAGCCCCAGGGGTTCTCACACTGAAGCTTTCTTT; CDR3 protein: CASSPRGSHTEAFF
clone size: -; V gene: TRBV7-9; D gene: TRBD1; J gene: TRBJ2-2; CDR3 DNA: TGTGCCAGCAGCTCCGGGACAGGGGTACCCGGGGAGCTGTTTTTT; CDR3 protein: CASSSGTGVPGELFF
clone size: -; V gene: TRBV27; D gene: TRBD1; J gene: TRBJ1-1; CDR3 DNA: TGTGCCAGCAGTAACCTTCCGGGGACAGGGGGGACTGAAGCTTTCTTT; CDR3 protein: CASSNLPGTGGTEAFF
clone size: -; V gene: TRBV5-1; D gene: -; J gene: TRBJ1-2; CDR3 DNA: TGCGCCAGCAGGAATTCTAGCGCTAGGCACTATGGCTACACCTTC; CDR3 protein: CASRNSSARHYGYTF
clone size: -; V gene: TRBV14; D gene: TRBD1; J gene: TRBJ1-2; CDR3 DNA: TGTGCCAGCAGCCAAGACGGGACAGGGCCCGCCCCGGGTGGCTACACCTTC; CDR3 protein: CASSQDGTGPAPGGYTF
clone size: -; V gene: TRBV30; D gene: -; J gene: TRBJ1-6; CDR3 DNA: TGTGCCTGGAGGGGGGGGGAATCACCCCTCCACTTT; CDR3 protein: CAWRGGESPLHF
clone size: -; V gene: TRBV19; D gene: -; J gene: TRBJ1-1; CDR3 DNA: TGTGCCAGTAGTATGATACCGGGACAAATGAACACTGAAGCTTTCTTT; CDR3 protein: CASSMIPGQMNTEAFF
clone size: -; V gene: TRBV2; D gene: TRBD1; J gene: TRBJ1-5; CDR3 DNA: TGTGCCAGCAGTGGGACAGGGATGTGGCAGCCCCAGCATTTT; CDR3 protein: CASSGTGMWQPQHF
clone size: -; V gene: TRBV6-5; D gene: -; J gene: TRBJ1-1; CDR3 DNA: TGTGCCAGCAGTGTACAGGGTACTGAAGCTTTCTTT; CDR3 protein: CASSVQGTEAFF
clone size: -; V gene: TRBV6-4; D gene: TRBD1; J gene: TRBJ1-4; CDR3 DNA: TGTGCCAGCAGTACCATGACAGGGGGGAGGGAAAAACTGTTTTTT; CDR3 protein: CASSTMTGGREKLFF
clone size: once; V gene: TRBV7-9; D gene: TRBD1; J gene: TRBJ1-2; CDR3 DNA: TGTGCCAGCAGCATTCACGGGACAGGGGAAGGCTACACCTTC; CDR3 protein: CASSIHGTGEGYTF
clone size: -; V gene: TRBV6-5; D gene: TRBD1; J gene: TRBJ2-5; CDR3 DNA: TGTGCCAGCAGTGTTCCCGGGACAGATGAAAAGTACTTC; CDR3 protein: CASSVPGTDEKYF
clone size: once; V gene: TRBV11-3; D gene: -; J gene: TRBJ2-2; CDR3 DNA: TGTGCCAGCAGCTTAGGGCAGAACACCGGGGAGCTGTTTTTT; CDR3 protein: CASSLGQNTGELFF
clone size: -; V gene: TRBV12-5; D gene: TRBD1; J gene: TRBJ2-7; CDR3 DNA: TGTGCTAGTGGTTTGACCCGTGGGGGACAGGGGTGCCACGAGCAGTACTTC; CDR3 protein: CASGLTRGGQGCHEQYF
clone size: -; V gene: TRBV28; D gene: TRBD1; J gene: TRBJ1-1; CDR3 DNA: TGTGCCAGCAGTTTTAGGCGACAGGGGGAAGCTTTCTTT; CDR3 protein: CASSFRRQGEAFF
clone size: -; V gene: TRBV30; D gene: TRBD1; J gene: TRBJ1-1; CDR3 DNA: TGTGCCCTGACAGGGGGCGCAAATACTGAAGCTTTCTTT; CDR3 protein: CALTGGANTEAFF
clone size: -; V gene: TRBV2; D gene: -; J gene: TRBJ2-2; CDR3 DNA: TGTGCCACGAGGGGGGGTGGCACCGGGGAGCTGTTTTTT; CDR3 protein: CATRGGGTGELFF
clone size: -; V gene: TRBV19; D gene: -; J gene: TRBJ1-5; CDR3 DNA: TGTGCCAGTAGGACTTTGGAGGCATTTAATCAGCCCCAGCATTTT; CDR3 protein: CASRTLEAFNQPQHF
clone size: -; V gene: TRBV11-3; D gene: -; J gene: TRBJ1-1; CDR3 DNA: TGTGCCAGCAGCTTAGTCCAGGGTGGGACTGAAGCTTTCTTT; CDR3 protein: CASSLVQGGTEAFF
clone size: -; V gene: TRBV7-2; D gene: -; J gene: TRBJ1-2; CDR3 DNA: TGTGCCAGCAGCTTCAGGGATTCGAACTATGGCTACACCTTC; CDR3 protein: CASSFRDSNYGYTF
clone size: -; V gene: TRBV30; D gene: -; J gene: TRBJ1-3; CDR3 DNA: TGTGCCTGGATTTCCACTGGAAACACCATATATTTT; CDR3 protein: CAWISTGNTIYF